This T cell receptor beta chain was identified in a study of T cells in Graves' hyperthyroidism and ophthalmopathy. Study as a whole: Peripheral blood sampling occurred at initial diagnosis, before any treatment.

The CDR3 regions of TCR beta were amplified from RNA transcripts. During a first-round RT-PCR of the TCR CDR3, the HTBI primer set was used. One entry per CDR3 protein results from TCRdb running MiXCR on the multiplex PCR reads. The sample holds roughly 700,000 distinct CDR3 sequences; 14% are singletons and the top ten take about 9.4%. Per the germline V gene, CDR1 is MNHEY and CDR2 is SVGEGT. The CDR3 is 15 amino acids. Remarks on this clonotype: A single base separates this from a much larger clone, so it may be a read error.

The sequenced sample was blood. This TCR came from a woman aged 18-29 years with Graves' hyperthyroidism. J is TRBJ2-1 and V is TRBV6-2 or TRBV6-3, with 9 bases that match TRBD1. CDR3 bases: TGTGTCAGCAACCTACTGGGACAGGGTGGGAATGAGCAGTTCTTC. Amino acids: CVSNLLGQGGNEQFF.